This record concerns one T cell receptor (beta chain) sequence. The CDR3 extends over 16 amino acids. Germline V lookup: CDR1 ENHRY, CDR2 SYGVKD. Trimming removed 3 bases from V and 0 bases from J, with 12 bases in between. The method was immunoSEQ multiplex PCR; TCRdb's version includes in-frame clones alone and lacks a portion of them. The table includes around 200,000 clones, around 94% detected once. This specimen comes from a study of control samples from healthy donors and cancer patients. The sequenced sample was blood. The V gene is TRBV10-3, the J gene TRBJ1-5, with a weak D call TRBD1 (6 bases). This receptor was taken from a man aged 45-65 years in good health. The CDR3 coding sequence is TGTGCCATCAGTGATACACAGGGTTATAGCAATCAGCCCCAGCATTTT. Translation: CAISDTQGYSNQPQHF.